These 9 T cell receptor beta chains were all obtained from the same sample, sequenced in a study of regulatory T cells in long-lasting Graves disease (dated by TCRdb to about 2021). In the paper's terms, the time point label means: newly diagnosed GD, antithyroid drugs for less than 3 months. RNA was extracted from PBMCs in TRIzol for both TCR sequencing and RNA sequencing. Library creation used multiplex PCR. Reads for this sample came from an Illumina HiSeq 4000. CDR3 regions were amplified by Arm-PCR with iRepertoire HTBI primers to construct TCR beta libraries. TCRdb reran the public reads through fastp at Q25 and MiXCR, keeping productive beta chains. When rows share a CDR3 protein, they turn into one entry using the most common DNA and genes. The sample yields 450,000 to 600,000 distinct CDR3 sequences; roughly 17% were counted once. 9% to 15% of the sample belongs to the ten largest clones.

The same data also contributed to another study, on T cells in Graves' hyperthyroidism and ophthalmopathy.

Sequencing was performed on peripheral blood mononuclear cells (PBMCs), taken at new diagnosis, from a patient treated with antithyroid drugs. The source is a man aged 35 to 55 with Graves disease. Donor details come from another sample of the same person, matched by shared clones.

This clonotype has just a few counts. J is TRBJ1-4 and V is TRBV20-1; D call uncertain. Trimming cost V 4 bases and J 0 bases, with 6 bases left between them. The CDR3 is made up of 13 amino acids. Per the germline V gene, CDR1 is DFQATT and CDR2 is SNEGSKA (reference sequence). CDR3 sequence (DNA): TGCAGTGCTACAGATGCAACTAATGAAAAACTGTTTTTT. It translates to CSATDATNEKLFF.

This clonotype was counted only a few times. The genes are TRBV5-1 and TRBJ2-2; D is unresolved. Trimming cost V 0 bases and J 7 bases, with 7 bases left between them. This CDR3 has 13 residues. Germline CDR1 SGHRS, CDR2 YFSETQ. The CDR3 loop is CASSLGEIGELFF. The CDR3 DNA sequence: TGCGCCAGCAGCTTGGGGGAAATCGGGGAGCTGTTTTTT.

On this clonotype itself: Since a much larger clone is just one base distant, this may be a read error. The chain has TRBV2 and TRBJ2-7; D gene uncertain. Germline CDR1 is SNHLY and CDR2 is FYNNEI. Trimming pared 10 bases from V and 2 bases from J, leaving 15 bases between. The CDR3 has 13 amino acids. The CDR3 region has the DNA TGTGCCAACTCATCCACCCTCCCCTACGAGCAGTACTTC. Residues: CANSSTLPYEQYF.

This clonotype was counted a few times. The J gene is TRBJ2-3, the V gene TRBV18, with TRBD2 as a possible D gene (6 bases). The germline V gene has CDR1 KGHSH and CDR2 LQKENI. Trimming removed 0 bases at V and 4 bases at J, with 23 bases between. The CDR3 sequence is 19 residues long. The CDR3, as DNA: TGTGCCAGCTCACCACCGAAGGCGGGATCCCCCCCGGGAGCAGATACGCAGTATTTT. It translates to CASSPPKAGSPPGADTQYF. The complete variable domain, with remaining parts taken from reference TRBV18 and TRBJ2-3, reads NAGVMQNPRHLVRRRGQEARLRCSPMKGHSHVYWYRQLPEEGLKFMVYLQKENIIDESGMPKERFSAEFPKEGPSILRIQQVVRGDSAAYFCASSPPKAGSPPGADTQYFGPGTRLTVL.

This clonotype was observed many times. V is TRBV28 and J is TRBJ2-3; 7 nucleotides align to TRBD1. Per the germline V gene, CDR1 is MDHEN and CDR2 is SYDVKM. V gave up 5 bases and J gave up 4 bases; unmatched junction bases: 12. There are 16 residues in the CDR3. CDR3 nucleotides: TGTGCCAGCAGTCCAAGGACAGGAGGAATCCCAGATACGCAGTATTTT. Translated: CASSPRTGGIPDTQYF.

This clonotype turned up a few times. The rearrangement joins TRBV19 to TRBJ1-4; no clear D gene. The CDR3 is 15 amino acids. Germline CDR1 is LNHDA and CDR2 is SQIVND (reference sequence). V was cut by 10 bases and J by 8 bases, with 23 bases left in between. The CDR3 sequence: CATSVGYSLREKLFF. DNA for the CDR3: TGTGCCACCTCGGTGGGATACTCCCTTCGGGAAAAACTGTTTTTT.

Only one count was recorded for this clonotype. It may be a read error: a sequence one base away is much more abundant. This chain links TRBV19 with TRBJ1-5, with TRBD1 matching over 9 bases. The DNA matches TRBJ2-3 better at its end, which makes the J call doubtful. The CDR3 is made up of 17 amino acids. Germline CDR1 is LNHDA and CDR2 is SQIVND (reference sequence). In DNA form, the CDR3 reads TGTGCCAGTACTCCCCCCGCCGGACAGGGGACCCGTCAGCCCCAGTATTTT. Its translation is CASTPPAGQGTRQPQYF.

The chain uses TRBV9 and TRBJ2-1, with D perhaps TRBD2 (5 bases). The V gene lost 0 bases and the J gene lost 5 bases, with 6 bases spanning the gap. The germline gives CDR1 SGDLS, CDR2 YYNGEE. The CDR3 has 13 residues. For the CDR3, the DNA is TGTGCCAGCAGCGTAGAAGCGGACAATGAGCAGTTCTTC. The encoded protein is CASSVEADNEQFF.

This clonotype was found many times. The CDR3 spells CASSVGAHRASTDTQYF. Here the CDR3 DNA reads TGTGCCAGCAGCGTCGGGGCCCATCGTGCGAGCACAGATACGCAGTATTTT. This chain joins TRBV11-2 and TRBJ2-3, with D perhaps assigned TRBD1 or TRBD2 (5 bases each). The germline V gene has CDR1 SGHAT and CDR2 FQNNGV. CDR3 size: 17 residues. With 5 bases removed from V and 0 bases from J, the gap between germline ends came to 18 bases.